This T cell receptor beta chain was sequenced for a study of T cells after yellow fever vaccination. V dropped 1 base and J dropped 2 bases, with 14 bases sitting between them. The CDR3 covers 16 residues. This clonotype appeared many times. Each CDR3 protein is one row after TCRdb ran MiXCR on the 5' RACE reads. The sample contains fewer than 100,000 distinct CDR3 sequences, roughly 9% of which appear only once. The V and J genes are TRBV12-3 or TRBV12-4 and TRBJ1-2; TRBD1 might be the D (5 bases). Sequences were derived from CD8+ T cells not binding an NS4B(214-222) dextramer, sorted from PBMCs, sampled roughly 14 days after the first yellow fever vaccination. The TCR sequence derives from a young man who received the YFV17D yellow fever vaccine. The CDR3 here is CASSLEWDPPNYGYTF. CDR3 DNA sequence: TGTGCCAGCAGTTTAGAGTGGGACCCTCCGAACTATGGCTACACCTTC.